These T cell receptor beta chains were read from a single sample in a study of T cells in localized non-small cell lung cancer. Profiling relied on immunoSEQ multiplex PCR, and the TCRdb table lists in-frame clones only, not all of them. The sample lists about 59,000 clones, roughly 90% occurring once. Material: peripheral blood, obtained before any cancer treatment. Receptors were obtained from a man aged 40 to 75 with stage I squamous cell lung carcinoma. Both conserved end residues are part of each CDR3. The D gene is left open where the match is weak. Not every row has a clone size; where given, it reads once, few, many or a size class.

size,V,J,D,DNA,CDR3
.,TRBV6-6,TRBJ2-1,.,TGTGCCAGCAGTTATCTGACCCGTTTATATGAGCAGTTCTTC,CASSYLTRLYEQFF
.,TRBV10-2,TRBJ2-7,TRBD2,TGCGCCAGCAGCCTTGGACTAGCGGGTACCCTGCACGAGCAGTACTTC,CASSLGLAGTLHEQYF
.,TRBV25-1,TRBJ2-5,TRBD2,TGTGCCAGCAGTCCGGGACTAGCGGGAGGGAAAGAGACCCAGTACTTC,CASSPGLAGGKETQYF
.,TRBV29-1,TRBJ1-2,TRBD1,TGCAGCGTACCCGGGACAGGGGGCGTTGGCTACACCTTC,CSVPGTGGVGYTF
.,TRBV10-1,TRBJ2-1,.,TGCGCCAGCGCCGGAGCTAGGGGAGTCGGTGAGCAGTTCTTC,CASAGARGVGEQFF
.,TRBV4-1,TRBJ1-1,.,TGCGCCAGCAGGGGCAGAACAATGAACACTGAAGCTTTCTTT,CASRGRTMNTEAFF
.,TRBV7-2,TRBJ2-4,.,TGTGCCAGCAGCAAGACGTCCGGGGGCCCCTTTTCCCAAAAAAACATTCAGTACTTC,CASSKTSGGPFSQKNIQYF
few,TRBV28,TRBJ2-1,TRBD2,TGTGCCAGCAGTTTTATCTCAGGAGAGCGGGAGGAGCAGTTCTTC,CASSFISGEREEQFF
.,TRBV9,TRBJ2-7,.,TGTGCCAGCTCCATCCGCGGGACGAGCTCCTACGAGCAGTACTTC,CASSIRGTSSYEQYF
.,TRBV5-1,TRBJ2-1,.,TGCGCCAGCAGCTTGGACAGGGTGTCCTACAATGAGCAGTTCTTC,CASSLDRVSYNEQFF
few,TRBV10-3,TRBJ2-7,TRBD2,TGTGCCATCAGTGATAGGGCTAGCGGGACCTGGGAGCAGTACTTC,CAISDRASGTWEQYF
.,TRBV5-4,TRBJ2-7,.,TGTGCCAGCAGCGCTACGGGACGACCCCAACCCGAGCAGTACTTC,CASSATGRPQPEQYF
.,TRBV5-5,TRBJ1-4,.,TGTGCCAGCAGCTGGGGGAAAACTGCAACTAATGAAAAACTGTTTTTT,CASSWGKTATNEKLFF
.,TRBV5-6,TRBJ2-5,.,TGTGCCAGCAGCTTGGTCCAGGGAGGAGGAGAGACCCAGTACTTC,CASSLVQGGGETQYF
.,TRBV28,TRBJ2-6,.,TGTGCCAGCAGGGACTCTGGGGCCAACGTCCTGACTTTC,CASRDSGANVLTF
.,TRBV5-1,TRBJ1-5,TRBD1,TGCGCCAGCAGCTTCGGGGGACAGGGACATCAGCCCCAGCATTTT,CASSFGGQGHQPQHF
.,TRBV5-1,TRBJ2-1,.,TGCGCCAGCAGCTTGAGCGGTGGGCGGGAGCAGTTCTTC,CASSLSGGREQFF
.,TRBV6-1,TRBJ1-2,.,TGTGCCAGCAGCCTCCGGGCCACCTATGGCTACACCTTC,CASSLRATYGYTF
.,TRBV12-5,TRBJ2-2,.,TGTGCTAGTGGTTTGGTCCCGGCAGGACTGAACACCGGGGAGCTGTTTTTT,CASGLVPAGLNTGELFF
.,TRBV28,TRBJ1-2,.,TGTGCCAGCAGCCGAAACAGATATGGCTACACCTTC,CASSRNRYGYTF
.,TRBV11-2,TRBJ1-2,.,TGTGCCAGCAGCTTGGTAGAAAGGGCCAACTATGGCTACACCTTC,CASSLVERANYGYTF
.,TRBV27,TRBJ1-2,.,TGTGCCAGCAGTTCGGAGGGCTACTATGGCTACACCTTC,CASSSEGYYGYTF
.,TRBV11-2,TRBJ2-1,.,TGTGCCAGCAGCTTAAGGGGCAGGGGAGACTACAATGAGCAGTTCTTC,CASSLRGRGDYNEQFF
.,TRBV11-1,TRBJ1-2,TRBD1,TGTGCCAGCAGCCCGGACAGGGCAAACTATGGCTACACCTTC,CASSPDRANYGYTF
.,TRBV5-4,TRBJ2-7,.,TGTGCCAGCAGCCTTGACCAAACCTCGGGGGAGCAGTACTTC,CASSLDQTSGEQYF
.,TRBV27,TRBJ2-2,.,TGTGCCAGCAGTTTATCACGCAGGGGGAACACCGGGGAGCTGTTTTTT,CASSLSRRGNTGELFF
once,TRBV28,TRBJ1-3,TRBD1,TGTGCCAGCAGTCAGGGGGAGACTGGAAACACCATATATTTT,CASSQGETGNTIYF
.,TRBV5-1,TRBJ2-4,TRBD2,TGCGCCAGCAGCTTGGAAGGGACTACCAACATTCAGTACTTC,CASSLEGTTNIQYF
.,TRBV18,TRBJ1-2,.,TGTGCCAGCTCCCCCGCAGTAAACCCTCGGGTCTATGGCTACACCTTC,CASSPAVNPRVYGYTF
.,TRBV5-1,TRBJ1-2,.,TGCGCCAGCAGCTTGGAGGCCCCTAACTATGGCTACACCTTC,CASSLEAPNYGYTF
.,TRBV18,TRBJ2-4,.,TGTGCCAGCTCTTCAGAGGGGGCCAAAAACATTCAGTACTTC,CASSSEGAKNIQYF
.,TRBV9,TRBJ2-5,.,TGTGCCAGCAGCGTAGGGCCCCAAGAGACCCAGTACTTC,CASSVGPQETQYF
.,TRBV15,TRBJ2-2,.,TGTGCCACCAGCAGAGACGTAGCAGAGGGCTCCTCGTCCGGGGAGCTGTTTTTT,CATSRDVAEGSSSGELFF
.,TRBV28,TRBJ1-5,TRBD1,TGTGCCAGCAGTTACAGGGGGATTGGGCCCCAGCATTTT,CASSYRGIGPQHF
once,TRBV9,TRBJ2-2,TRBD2,TGTGCCAGCAGCGTAGGACTAGCGATAAACACCGGGGAGCTGTTTTTT,CASSVGLAINTGELFF
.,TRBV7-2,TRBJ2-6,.,TGTGCCAGCAGCCGGGAAGTCTCTGGGGCCAACGTCCTGACTTTC,CASSREVSGANVLTF
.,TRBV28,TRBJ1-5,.,TGTGCCAGCAGCCCCCCGTTGCAGGGGAATCAGCCCCAGCATTTT,CASSPPLQGNQPQHF
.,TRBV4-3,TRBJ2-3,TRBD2,TGCGCCAGCAGCCAAGAACCGGGACTAGGTCTAAATACGCAGTATTTT,CASSQEPGLGLNTQYF
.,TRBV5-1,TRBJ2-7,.,TGCGCCAGCAGCTTGGACGGGGGCGGACCCGAGCAGTACTTC,CASSLDGGGPEQYF
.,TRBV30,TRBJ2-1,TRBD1,TGTGCCTGGCTCAAAGGGGGCGAGGAGCAGTTCTTC,CAWLKGGEEQFF
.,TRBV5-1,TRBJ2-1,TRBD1,TGCGCCAGCAGCCCGAGACAGGGTAGCTCCTACAATGAGCAGTTCTTC,CASSPRQGSSYNEQFF
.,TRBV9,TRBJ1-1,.,TGTGCCAGCAGCGTAGGAGGCTCCGGGACCGCTGAAGCTTTCTTT,CASSVGGSGTAEAFF
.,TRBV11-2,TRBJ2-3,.,TGTGCCAGCAGCTTAGAAAGAACTCCCACAGATACGCAGTATTTT,CASSLERTPTDTQYF
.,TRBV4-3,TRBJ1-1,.,TGCGCCAGCAGCCCCCCGTTGAGGGATTCTGAAGCTTTCTTT,CASSPPLRDSEAFF
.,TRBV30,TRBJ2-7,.,TGTGCCTGGAAAAACAGGGCGACCTACGAGCAGTACTTC,CAWKNRATYEQYF
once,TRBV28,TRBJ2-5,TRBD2,TGTGCCAGCAGGACTAGCGGGAGGGAGACCCAGTACTTC,CASRTSGRETQYF
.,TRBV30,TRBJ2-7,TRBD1,TGTGCCTGGAGTCTCACCGGGACAGGGGGCCTCGAGCAGTACTTC,CAWSLTGTGGLEQYF
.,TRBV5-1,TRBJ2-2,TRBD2,TGCGCCAGCAGCTTTGGGGCGGGAGACTACACCGGGGAGCTGTTTTTT,CASSFGAGDYTGELFF
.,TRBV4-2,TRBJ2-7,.,TGTGCCAGCAGCCCTGATAGCTCCTACGAGCAGTACTTC,CASSPDSSYEQYF
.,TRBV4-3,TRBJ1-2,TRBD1,TGCGCCAGCAGCCAAGATGGGGGACAGGCTTATGGCTACACCTTC,CASSQDGGQAYGYTF
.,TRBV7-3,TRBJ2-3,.,TGTGCCAGCAGCCTCAACCAGGGGTCAGATACGCAGTATTTT,CASSLNQGSDTQYF
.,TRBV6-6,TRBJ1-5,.,TGTGCCAGCGTCGGAGGGGGGGGGAATCAGCCCCAGCATTTT,CASVGGGGNQPQHF
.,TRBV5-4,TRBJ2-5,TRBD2,TGTGCCAGCAGCCCTGGGACTAGCGGGAGGGAAGAGACCCAGTACTTC,CASSPGTSGREETQYF
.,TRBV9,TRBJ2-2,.,TGTGCCAGCAGCGTAGGAGCGGTAGGTTTCGGGGAGCTGTTTTTT,CASSVGAVGFGELFF
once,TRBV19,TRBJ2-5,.,TGTGCCAGTAGTCCCTTGAGGGGCTTGGGGGAGACCCAGTACTTC,CASSPLRGLGETQYF
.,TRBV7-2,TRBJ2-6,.,TGTGCCAGCAGCTTAGCCCCCCCTGGGGCCAACGTCCTGACTTTC,CASSLAPPGANVLTF
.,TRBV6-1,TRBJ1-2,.,TGTGCCAGCAGTGGCTCCGGGACACTCCACTGGGGTTCTAACTATGGCTACACCTTC,CASSGSGTLHWGSNYGYTF